This entry is about one TCR beta chain. Its antigen is not yet known. Base-call qualities are not available, and no considerably larger clone is one nucleotide away. This sample stems from a study of beta chain features in type 1 diabetes listed by TCRdb under 2018. Regarding the complete study: No differences in mean age, gender distribution, total cell number or subset yield were found between patients and healthy donors. A total of 85 million to 110 million sorted cells were examined across all samples, and RNA yield correlated strongly with the number of cells per subset. In the study, TCRB repertoires of sorted circulating CD4+ T cell subsets from recently diagnosed type 1 diabetes patients were compared with those of matched healthy donors. Regulatory and stem cell-like memory subsets were isolated from only 8 patients and roughly eight healthy donors, whereas naive and central memory subsets came from all 30 or so donors.

All of the isolated RNA was reverse transcribed with the High Capacity cDNA Reverse Transcription Kit, so expressed TCRB transcripts were sequenced. Naive, central memory and regulatory T cell samples underwent deep immunoSEQ sequencing, averaging about 3.3 million total reads per sample. After sorted cells were lysed in RLT buffer, RNA was extracted with DNase-treated RNeasy Micro or Mini kits, with the choice depending on cell number. To prevent cross-contamination, every cell subset was processed on its own, while patient and healthy donor samples were processed together. The immunoSEQ multiplex PCR was used to amplify TCRB sequences from cDNA, yielding 87-bp fragments that span the CDR3 region. The amplicons were sequenced using the Illumina HiSeq platform. In the authors' own workflow: PCR bias was corrected computationally using synthetic template baselines, and reads within Hamming distance 2 were collapsed, with unmergeable singletons discarded. Reads were aligned to IMGT to assign V, D and J genes, CDR3 length, and insertions or deletions at six rearrangement sites. Within each subset, clonotype counts were normalized to the number of sorted cells before true diversity and Gini coefficients were calculated with the tcR R package. The overlap coefficient, calculated on TCRB nucleotide sequences, was used to measure repertoire sharing. Out-of-frame TCRB sequences from naive cells were analyzed to stand in for the pre-selection repertoire. The table was pulled from immuneACCESS by TCRdb, which kept in-frame rearrangements only. Such tables lose some clones; where checked, under half of the loss comes from unresolved V genes, and the rest has no known cause. The V and J calls and clone size are taken from that table; D and trimming were inferred from the DNA. The sample yields around 260,000 clones; approximately 20% were counted once. Together, the top ten hold about 0.028% of the sample.

From each donor, a single peripheral blood sample of roughly 0.11 L on average was drawn into heparinised tubes. Naive, central memory, regulatory and stem cell-like memory CD4+ T cells were sorted on a BD FACSAria II using a panel including CD45RO, CCR7, CD25, CD127, CD95 and CD27. All sorted populations exceeded 98% purity. PBMCs were separated immediately by Lymphoprep density gradient centrifugation and were stained directly, without being cultured. So that batch effects would be minimized, each experiment stained and sorted samples in pairs, pairing one healthy donor with one patient. Paper-wide results and their limitations: At VDJ recombination sites, patients with type 1 diabetes made fewer insertions and deleted more nucleotides, a pattern implying thymic rearrangement abnormalities. Shorter templates might have been favored by PCR, but patient and control samples were amplified and corrected together, so both groups would have been affected equally by any skew. Only small numbers of individuals were included in the HLA sub-analyses, which left unresolved whether HLA type had any influence on TCRB rearrangement. Because cDNA was sequenced instead of genomic DNA, highly expressing activated cells could be over-represented, though the groups showed no difference in activation or CD3 levels. The naive, central memory and regulatory TCRB repertoires appeared to resemble one another more closely among patients than among healthy donors. A moderate but significant shortening of TCRB CDR3 length was observed in type 1 diabetes patients in all four CD4+ subsets.

This receptor was identified in a middle-aged woman with type 1 diabetes. The sample comprised naive CD4+ T cells from blood. The sample's cell subset or site, from its label and the paper: true naive CD4+ T cells.

CDR3 region: CASSYEVGSYEQYF. The bases are TGTGCCAGCAGTTACGAGGTGGGCTCCTACGAGCAGTACTTC. Recombination linked TRBV6-5 to TRBJ2-7; the D gene identity is not certain. The CDR3, from cysteine to phenylalanine, totals 14 residues. The CDR3 DNA has 42 bases and is translated from base 1. CDR1 and CDR2 are drawn from the germline V gene: MNHEY, SVGAGI. V loses 2 bases, J loses 0 bases, and the germline ends lie 8 bases apart.